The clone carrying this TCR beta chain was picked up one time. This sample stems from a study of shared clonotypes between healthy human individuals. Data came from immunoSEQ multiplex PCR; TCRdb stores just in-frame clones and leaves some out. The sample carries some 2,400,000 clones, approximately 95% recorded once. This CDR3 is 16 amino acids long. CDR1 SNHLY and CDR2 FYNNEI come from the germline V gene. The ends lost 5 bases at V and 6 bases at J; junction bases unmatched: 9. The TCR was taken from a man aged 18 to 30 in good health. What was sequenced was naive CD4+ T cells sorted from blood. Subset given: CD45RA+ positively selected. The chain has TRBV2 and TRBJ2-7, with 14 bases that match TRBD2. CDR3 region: CASSSTSGRAFGEQYF. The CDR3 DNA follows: TGTGCCAGCAGTTCGACTAGCGGGAGGGCCTTTGGCGAGCAGTACTTC.